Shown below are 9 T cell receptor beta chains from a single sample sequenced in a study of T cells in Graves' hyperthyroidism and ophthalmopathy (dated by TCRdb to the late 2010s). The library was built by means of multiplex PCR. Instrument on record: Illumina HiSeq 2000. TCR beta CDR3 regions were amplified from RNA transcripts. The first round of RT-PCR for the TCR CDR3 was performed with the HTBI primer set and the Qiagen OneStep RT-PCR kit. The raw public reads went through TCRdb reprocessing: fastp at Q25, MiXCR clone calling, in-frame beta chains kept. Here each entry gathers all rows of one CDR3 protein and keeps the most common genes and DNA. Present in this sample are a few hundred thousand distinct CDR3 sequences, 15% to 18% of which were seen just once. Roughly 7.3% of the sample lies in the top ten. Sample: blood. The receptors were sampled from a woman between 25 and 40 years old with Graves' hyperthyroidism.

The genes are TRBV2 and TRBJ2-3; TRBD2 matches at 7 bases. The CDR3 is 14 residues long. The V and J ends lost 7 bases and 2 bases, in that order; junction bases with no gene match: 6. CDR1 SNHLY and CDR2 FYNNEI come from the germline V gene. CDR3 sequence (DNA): TGTGCCAGCATTCGGACTAGGCCCACAGATACGCAGTATTTT. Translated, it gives CASIRTRPTDTQYF.

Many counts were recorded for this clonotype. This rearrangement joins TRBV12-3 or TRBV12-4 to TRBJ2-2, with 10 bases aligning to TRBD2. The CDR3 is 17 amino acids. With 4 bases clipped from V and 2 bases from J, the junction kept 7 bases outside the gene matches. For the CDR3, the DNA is TGTGCCAGCAGTTGGGTAGCGGGAGGCCCAAACACCGGGGAGCTGTTTTTT. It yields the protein CASSWVAGGPNTGELFF.

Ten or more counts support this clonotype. In DNA, the CDR3 is TGTGCCAGCAGCTTACTCGGGATGGAGGGGCAGTTCTTC. It specifies CASSLLGMEGQFF. The rearrangement uses TRBV7-2 and TRBJ2-1, with D tentatively TRBD2 (6 bases). This CDR3 has 13 residues. CDR1 and CDR2 (germline): SGHTA, FQGNSA. Trimming left V 2 bases short and J 12 bases short, with 14 bases between.

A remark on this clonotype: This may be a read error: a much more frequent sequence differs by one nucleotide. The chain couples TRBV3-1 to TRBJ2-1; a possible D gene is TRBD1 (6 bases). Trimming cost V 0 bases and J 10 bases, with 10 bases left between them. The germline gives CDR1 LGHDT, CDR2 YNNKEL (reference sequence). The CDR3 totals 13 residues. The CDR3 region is CASSQEDSYEQFF. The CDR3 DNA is TGTGCCAGCAGCCAAGAGGACAGCTACGAGCAGTTCTTC.

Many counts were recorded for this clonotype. Here the CDR3 reads CASYVRPETQYF. The CDR3, as DNA: TGCGCCAGCTATGTGCGGCCAGAGACCCAGTACTTC. This chain joins TRBV5-1 and TRBJ2-5, with D hard to call. V was trimmed by 7 bases and J by 4 bases, leaving 11 bases between them. Germline values: CDR1 SGHRS, CDR2 YFSETQ. The CDR3 extends over 12 amino acids.

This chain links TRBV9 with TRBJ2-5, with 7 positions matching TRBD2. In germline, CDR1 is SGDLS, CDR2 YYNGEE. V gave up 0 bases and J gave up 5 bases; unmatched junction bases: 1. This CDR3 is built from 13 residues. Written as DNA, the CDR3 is TGTGCCAGCAGCGTAGGAGCGGGGGAGACCCAGTACTTC. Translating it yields CASSVGAGETQYF.

CDR3 amino acids: CASSLTQGYYNSPLHF. The DNA for the CDR3 is TGTGCCAGCAGCTTAACACAGGGGTACTATAATTCACCCCTCCACTTT. The V call is TRBV27, the J call TRBJ1-6, with 7 bases that match TRBD1. The V gene end was trimmed by 6 bases and the J gene end by 3 bases; junction bases not matched to a gene: 8. The CDR3 is 16 residues long. Looked up from germline, CDR1 is MNHEY and CDR2 is SMNVEV (reference sequence).

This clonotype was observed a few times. The CDR3 DNA sequence: TGTGCCAGCAGTTTAGTTGGGACAGCCGCCGGGGGTGAAGCTTTCTTT. It codes for CASSLVGTAAGGEAFF. The chain employs TRBV28 and TRBJ1-1, with 7 nucleotides matching TRBD1. V dropped 2 bases and J dropped 7; count of bases not matched to a gene: 13. CDR1 is MDHEN and CDR2 is SYDVKM in the germline V gene. This CDR3 is 16 amino acids long.

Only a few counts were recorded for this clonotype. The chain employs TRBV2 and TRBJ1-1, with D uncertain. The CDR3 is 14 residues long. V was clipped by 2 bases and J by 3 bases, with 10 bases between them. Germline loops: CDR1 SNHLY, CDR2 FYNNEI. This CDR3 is CASSELRRDTEAFF. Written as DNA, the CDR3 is TGTGCCAGCAGTGAACTTCGGAGAGACACTGAAGCTTTCTTT. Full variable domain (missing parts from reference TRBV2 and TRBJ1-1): EPEVTQTPSHQVTQMGQEVILRCVPISNHLYFYWYRQILGQKVEFLVSFYNNEISEKSEIFDDQFSVERPDGSNFTLKIRSTKLEDSAMYFCASSELRRDTEAFFGQGTRLTVV.